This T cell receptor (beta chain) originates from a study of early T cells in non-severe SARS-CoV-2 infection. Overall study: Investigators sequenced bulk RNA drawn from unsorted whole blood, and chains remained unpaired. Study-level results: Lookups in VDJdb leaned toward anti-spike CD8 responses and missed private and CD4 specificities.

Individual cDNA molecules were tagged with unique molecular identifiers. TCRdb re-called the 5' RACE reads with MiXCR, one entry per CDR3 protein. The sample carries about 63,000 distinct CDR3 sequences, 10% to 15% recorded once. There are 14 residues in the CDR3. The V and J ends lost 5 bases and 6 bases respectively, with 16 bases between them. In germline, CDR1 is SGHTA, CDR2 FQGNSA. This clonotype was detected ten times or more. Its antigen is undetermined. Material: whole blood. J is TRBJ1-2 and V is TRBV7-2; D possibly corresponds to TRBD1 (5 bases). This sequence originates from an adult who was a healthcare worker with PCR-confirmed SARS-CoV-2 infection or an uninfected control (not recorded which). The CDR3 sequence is CASSPKLTGDGYTF. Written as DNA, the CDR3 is TGTGCCAGCAGCCCGAAACTAACAGGAGATGGCTACACCTTC.